Given below is one T cell receptor (beta chain) in context. Its specificity is unknown. This entry comes from a study of shared clonotypes between healthy human individuals. The study, taken as a whole, reports: Sequencing of the sorted subsets was shown by rarefaction to be incomplete despite large depth.

Profiled with immunoSEQ multiplex PCR; TCRdb holds only in-frame clones, not every one. This repertoire shows about 2.2 million clones, about 93% found once; its top ten account for roughly 1.7%. CD45RO-negative cells were positively selected for CCR7, leaving out terminally differentiated effector memory CD45RA+ cells. This CDR3 contains 14 residues. V shed 5 bases and J shed 3 bases, with 13 bases lying between them. From germline, CDR1 is MNHNY and CDR2 SVGAGI (reference sequence). V and J are TRBV6-6 and TRBJ1-1; D gene unclear. The sequenced material came from naive CD8+ T cells from PBMCs. The TCR comes from a man aged 18 to 29 in good health. Some clones in this sample may be carry-over from other donors' samples. The CDR3 reads CASSPKISDTEAFF. As DNA, the CDR3 is TGTGCCAGCAGTCCTAAGATTTCGGACACTGAAGCTTTCTTT.